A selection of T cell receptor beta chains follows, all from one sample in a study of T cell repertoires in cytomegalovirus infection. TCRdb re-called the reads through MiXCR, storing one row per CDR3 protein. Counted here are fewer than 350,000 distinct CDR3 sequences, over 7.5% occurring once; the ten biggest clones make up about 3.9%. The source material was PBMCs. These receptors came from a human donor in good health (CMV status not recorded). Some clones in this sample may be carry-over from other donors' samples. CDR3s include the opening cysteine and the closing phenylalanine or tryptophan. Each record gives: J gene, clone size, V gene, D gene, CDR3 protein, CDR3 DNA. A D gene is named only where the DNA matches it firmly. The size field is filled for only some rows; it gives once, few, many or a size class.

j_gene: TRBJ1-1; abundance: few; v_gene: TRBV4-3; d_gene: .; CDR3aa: CASSPTITGTEAFF; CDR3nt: TGCGCCAGCAGCCCGACAATAACTGGGACTGAAGCTTTCTTT
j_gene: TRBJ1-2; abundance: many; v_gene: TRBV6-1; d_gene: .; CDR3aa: CASGGLRDYGYTF; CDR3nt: TGTGCCAGCGGGGGGCTGAGAGACTATGGCTACACCTTC
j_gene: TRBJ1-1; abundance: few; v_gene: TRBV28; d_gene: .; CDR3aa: CASRTSGNTEAFF; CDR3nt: TGTGCCAGCAGGACTAGCGGCAACACTGAAGCTTTCTTT
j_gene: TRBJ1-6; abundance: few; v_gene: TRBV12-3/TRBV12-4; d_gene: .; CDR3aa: CASSLLPPGRAPLHF; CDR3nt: TGTGCCAGCAGTTTGCTTCCCCCCGGCCGGGCACCCCTCCACTTT
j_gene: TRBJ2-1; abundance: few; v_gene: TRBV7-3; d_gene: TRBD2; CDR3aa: CASSRSGGTNNEQFF; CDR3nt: TGTGCCAGCAGTCGCAGCGGGGGAACCAACAATGAGCAGTTCTTC
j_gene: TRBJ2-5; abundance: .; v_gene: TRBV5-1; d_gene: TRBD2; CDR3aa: CASGLGRENQETQYF; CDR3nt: TGCGCCAGCGGCCTTGGGCGGGAGAACCAAGAGACCCAGTACTTC
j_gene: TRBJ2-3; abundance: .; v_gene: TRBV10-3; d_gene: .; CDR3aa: CAISGRGVPGRYTDTQYF; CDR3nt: TGTGCCATCAGTGGCAGGGGGGTTCCGGGACGGTACACAGATACGCAGTATTTT
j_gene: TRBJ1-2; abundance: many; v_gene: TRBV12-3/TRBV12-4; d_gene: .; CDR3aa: CASSLGVGINYGYTF; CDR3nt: TGTGCCAGCAGTTTAGGAGTAGGAATCAACTATGGCTACACCTTC
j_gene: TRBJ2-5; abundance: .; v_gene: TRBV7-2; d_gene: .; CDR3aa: CASSQQGYLETQYF; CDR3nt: TGTGCCAGCAGCCAACAGGGTTACTTGGAGACCCAGTACTTC
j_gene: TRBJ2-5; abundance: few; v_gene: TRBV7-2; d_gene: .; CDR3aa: CASSLTGTQYF; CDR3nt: TGTGCCAGCAGCTTAACCGGGACCCAGTACTTC
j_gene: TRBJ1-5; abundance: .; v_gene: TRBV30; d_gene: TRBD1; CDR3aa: CAWGTGTYSNQPQHF; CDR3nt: TGTGCCTGGGGGACAGGAACTTATAGCAATCAGCCCCAGCATTTT
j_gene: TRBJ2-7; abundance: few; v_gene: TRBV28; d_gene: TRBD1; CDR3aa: CASSPRQGGEYEQYF; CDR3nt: TGTGCCAGCAGTCCTCGACAGGGTGGTGAGTACGAGCAGTACTTC
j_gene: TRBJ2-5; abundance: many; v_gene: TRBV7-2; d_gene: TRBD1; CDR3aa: CASSLRDRVRETQYF; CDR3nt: TGTGCCAGCAGCTTACGGGACAGGGTTCGAGAGACCCAGTACTTC
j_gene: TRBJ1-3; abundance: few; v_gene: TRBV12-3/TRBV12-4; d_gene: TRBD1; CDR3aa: CASREDRASGNTIYF; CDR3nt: TGTGCCAGCAGGGAAGACAGGGCCTCTGGAAACACCATATATTTT
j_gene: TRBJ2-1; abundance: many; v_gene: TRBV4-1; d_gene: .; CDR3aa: CASSHAGNYEQFF; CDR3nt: TGCGCCAGCAGTCACGCGGGGAACTATGAGCAGTTCTTC
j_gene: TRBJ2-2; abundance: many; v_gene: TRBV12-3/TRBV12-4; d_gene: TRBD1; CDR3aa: CASREQGANTGELFF; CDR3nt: TGTGCCAGCAGGGAACAGGGGGCTAACACCGGGGAGCTGTTTTTT
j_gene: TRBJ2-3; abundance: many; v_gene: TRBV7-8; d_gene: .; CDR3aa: CASSLRRESTDTQYF; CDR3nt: TGTGCCAGCAGCCTCCGACGGGAGTCTACAGATACGCAGTATTTT
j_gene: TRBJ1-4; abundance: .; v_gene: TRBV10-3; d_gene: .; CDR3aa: CAISVRINEKLFF; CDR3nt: TGTGCCATCAGTGTAAGGATTAATGAAAAACTGTTTTTT
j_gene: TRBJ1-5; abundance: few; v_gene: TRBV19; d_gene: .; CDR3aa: CASTPFRGPTQPQHF; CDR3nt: TGTGCCAGTACCCCTTTCAGGGGCCCTACTCAGCCCCAGCATTTT
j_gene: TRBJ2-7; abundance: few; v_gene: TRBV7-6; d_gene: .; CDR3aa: CASSLARAEEQYF; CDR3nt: TGTGCCAGCAGCTTAGCCCGGGCGGAAGAGCAGTACTTC
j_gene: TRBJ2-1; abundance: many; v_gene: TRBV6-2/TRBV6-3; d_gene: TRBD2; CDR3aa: CASRGGLAFYNEQFF; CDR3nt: TGTGCCAGCAGGGGGGGACTAGCGTTCTACAATGAGCAGTTCTTC
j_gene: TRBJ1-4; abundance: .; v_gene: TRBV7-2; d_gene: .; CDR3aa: CASSSEGVAEKLFF; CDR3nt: TGTGCCAGCAGTTCCGAGGGGGTAGCTGAAAAACTGTTTTTT
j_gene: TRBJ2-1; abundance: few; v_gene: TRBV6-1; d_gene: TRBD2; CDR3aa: CASSEMALASGPYNEQFF; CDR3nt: TGTGCCAGCAGTGAAATGGCCCTGGCTAGCGGGCCATACAATGAGCAGTTCTTC
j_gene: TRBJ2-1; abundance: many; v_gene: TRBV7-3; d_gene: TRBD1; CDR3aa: CASSSGQPRGEQFF; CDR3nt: TGTGCCAGCAGTTCGGGACAGCCCAGGGGTGAGCAGTTCTTC
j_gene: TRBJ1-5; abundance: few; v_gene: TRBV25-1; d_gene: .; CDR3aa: CASSPHGQPQHF; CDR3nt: TGTGCCAGCAGTCCGCACGGGCAGCCCCAGCATTTT
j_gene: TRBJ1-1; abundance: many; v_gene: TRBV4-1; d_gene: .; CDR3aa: CASSQELRMNTEAFF; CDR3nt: TGCGCCAGCAGCCAAGAGCTTCGGATGAACACTGAAGCTTTCTTT
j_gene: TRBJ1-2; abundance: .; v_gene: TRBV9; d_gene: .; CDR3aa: CASSDRTVNYGYTF; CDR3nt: TGTGCCAGCAGCGATCGGACAGTCAACTATGGCTACACCTTC
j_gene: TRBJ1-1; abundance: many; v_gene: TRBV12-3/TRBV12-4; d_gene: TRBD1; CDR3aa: CASSMRQGGAAFF; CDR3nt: TGTGCCAGCAGTATGAGACAGGGAGGGGCAGCTTTCTTT
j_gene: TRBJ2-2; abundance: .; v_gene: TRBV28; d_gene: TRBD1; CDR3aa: CASSLPDRAGTGELFF; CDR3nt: TGTGCCAGCAGTTTACCCGACAGGGCGGGCACCGGGGAGCTGTTTTTT
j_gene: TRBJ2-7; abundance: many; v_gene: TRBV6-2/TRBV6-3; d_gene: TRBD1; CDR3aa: CASSYPETGGTNEQYF; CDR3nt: TGTGCCAGCAGTTACCCAGAGACAGGGGGTACTAACGAGCAGTACTTC
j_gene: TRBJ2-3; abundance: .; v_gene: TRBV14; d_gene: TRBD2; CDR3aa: CASSQDFWQRGRTDTQYF; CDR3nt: TGTGCCAGCAGCCAAGATTTTTGGCAGCGGGGGCGCACAGATACGCAGTATTTT
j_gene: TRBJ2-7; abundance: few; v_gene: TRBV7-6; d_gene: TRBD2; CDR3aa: CASSLTGLAGAYEQYF; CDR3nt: TGTGCCAGCAGCTTAACCGGACTAGCGGGAGCCTACGAGCAGTACTTC
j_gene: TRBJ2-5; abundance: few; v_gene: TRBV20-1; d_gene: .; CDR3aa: CSASSNQETQYF; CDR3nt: TGCAGTGCTAGCTCCAACCAAGAGACCCAGTACTTC